A single sample is the source of the 16 T cell receptor beta chains below, sequenced in a study of T cells in Graves' hyperthyroidism and ophthalmopathy. Amplification of TCR beta CDR3 regions used RNA as the template. Initially, a first-round RT-PCR of the TCR CDR3 employed the HTBI primer set. TCRdb ran MiXCR on the multiplex PCR reads and lists one entry per CDR3 protein. The sample holds over 450,000 distinct CDR3 sequences, approximately 15% seen once. The sequenced sample was blood. Receptors were obtained from a woman younger than 35 with Graves' hyperthyroidism.

This chain uses TRBV10-3 with TRBJ2-1; 9 positions match TRBD2. There are 17 residues in the CDR3. J gave up 1 base and V 6 bases, and 10 bases lay outside the gene matches. Germline V gene sequence: CDR1 ENHRY, CDR2 SYGVKD. The DNA for the CDR3 is TGTGCCATCAGCGATGGGGCTAGCGGGGTTTCCTACAATGAGCAGTTCTTC. Amino acid sequence: CAISDGASGVSYNEQFF.

This clonotype showed up many times. The chain combines TRBV2 with TRBJ2-3; 16 nucleotides line up with TRBD2. The V and J ends lost 9 bases and 0 bases, in that order; junction bases with no gene match: 3. This CDR3 has 16 amino acids. Germline assignment: CDR1 SNHLY and CDR2 FYNNEI. Written as DNA, the CDR3 is TGTGCCAGGGGGACTAGCGGGAGGGGAAGCACAGATACGCAGTATTTT. Protein product: CARGTSGRGSTDTQYF.

The sample holds many counts of this clonotype. This chain uses TRBV3-1 with TRBJ2-2, with 7 nucleotides matching TRBD2. The CDR3 is 16 residues long. Trimming removed 4 bases from V and 4 bases from J; junction bases left unmatched: 9. CDR1 and CDR2 from the germline V gene are LGHDT and YNNKEL (reference sequence). The chain's CDR3 is CASSLPAGGSTGELFF. The CDR3 DNA reads as TGTGCCAGCAGCCTTCCTGCCGGGGGGAGCACCGGGGAGCTGTTTTTT. Using reference TRBV3-1 and TRBJ2-2 for the parts outside the CDR3, the full variable domain is DTAVSQTPKYLVTQMGNDKSIKCEQNLGHDTMYWYKQDSKKFLKIMFSYNNKELIINETVPNRFSPKSPDKAHLNLHINSLELGDSAVYFCASSLPAGGSTGELFFGEGSRLTVL.

CDR3 DNA sequence: TGTGCCAGCAGCCCAAGGGGAGGCGCTGAAGCTTTCTTT. Translating it yields CASSPRGGAEAFF. The rearrangement links TRBV14 to TRBJ1-1; the D gene is possibly TRBD1 (5 bases). V gave up 4 bases and J gave up 6 bases, with 12 bases separating them. Germline V gene sequence: CDR1 SGHDN, CDR2 FVKESK. CDR3 length: 13 amino acids.

About this clonotype: A much larger clone differs by one base, so this may be a read error. The chain employs TRBV18 and TRBJ2-5; the D is unclear. The CDR3 contains 14 residues. V was pared by 3 bases and J by 9 bases, with 17 bases between. Per the germline V gene, CDR1 is KGHSH and CDR2 is LQKENI. CDR3 nucleotides: TGTGCCAGCTCACCCCAAACGGAGTTTGAGGCCCAGTACTTC. It specifies CASSPQTEFEAQYF.

This clonotype was detected ten times or more. The chain has TRBV7-9 and TRBJ2-1, with D maybe TRBD1 (6 bases). V lost 2 bases and J lost 7, with 12 bases in between. The germline V gene encodes CDR1 SEHNR and CDR2 FQNEAQ (reference sequence). The CDR3 contains 14 residues. The CDR3 nucleotides are TGTGCCAGCAGCTTAAACAGGGTGGGGAATGAGCAGTTCTTC. Translation gives CASSLNRVGNEQFF.

This clonotype has a count of ten or more. V usage is TRBV6-1 and J usage is TRBJ2-3; 7 nucleotides align to TRBD2. The CDR3 covers 16 residues. The ends lost 5 bases at V and 1 base at J; junction bases unmatched: 9. Per the germline V gene, CDR1 is MNHNS and CDR2 is SASEGT. The CDR3 region is CASSYPSSGGTDTQYF. In DNA form, the CDR3 reads TGTGCCAGCAGTTATCCCTCCAGCGGGGGCACAGATACGCAGTATTTT.

This clonotype showed up many times. This sequence joins TRBV11-3 and TRBJ2-3; D is unresolved. The CDR3 runs to 14 residues. From germline, CDR1 is SGHNT and CDR2 YENEEA. The ends were cut back, 3 bases at V and 4 bases at J, with 11 bases in the middle. CDR3 nucleotides: TGTGCCAGCAGCTTCTCGCCGGGCTCAGATACGCAGTATTTT. Its translation: CASSFSPGSDTQYF.

This sequence joins TRBV9 and TRBJ2-1, with D possibly TRBD2 on 6 matching bases. Looked up from germline, CDR1 is SGDLS and CDR2 is YYNGEE. The CDR3 spans 17 residues. Trimming removed 0 bases at V and 7 bases at J, with 20 bases between. The CDR3 DNA follows: TGTGCCAGCAGCGTAGAACATGATAGCGGAATAGAAAATGAGCAGTTCTTC. This encodes CASSVEHDSGIENEQFF.

This clonotype was seen a handful of times. Given the absence of the conserved phenylalanine or tryptophan at the CDR3 end, a read error is likely. The chain carries TRBV29-1 and TRBJ2-5; D may match TRBD1 or TRBD2 (6 bases each). The V gene's germline CDR1 is SQVTM and CDR2 ANQGSEA. The CDR3 is 16 residues long. Trimming left V 5 bases short and J 5 bases short, with 24 bases between. Here the CDR3 reads CSVTRVLGGRIETQYL. The CDR3 coding sequence is TGCAGCGTTACCCGGGTTTTGGGGGGCCGAATCGAGACCCAGTACCTC.

In its sample, this clonotype was seen a few times. This sequence joins TRBV7-9 and TRBJ2-2; D unresolved. The germline V gene has CDR1 SEHNR and CDR2 FQNEAQ (reference sequence). This CDR3 is built from 11 residues. Trimming took 5 bases from V and 10 from J, leaving 8 bases between them. CDR3 coding DNA: TGTGCCAGCAGCCAGCCGGAGGAGCTGTTTTTT. Translated: CASSQPEELFF.

This clonotype was detected many times. V usage is TRBV10-1 and J usage is TRBJ2-1, with D perhaps matching TRBD1 (6 bases). Germline lookup yields CDR1 WNHNN and CDR2 SYGVQD (reference sequence). The CDR3 extends over 15 amino acids. The V and J ends lost 0 bases and 8 bases respectively, with 14 bases between them. The CDR3 DNA sequence: TGCGCCAGCAGTGAGTCTGGGGGCAGGGGCTATGAGCAGTTCTTC. As protein: CASSESGGRGYEQFF.

J is TRBJ2-2 and V is TRBV11-3; 10 bases are shared with TRBD2. The CDR3 covers 18 residues. Germline V gene sequence: CDR1 SGHNT, CDR2 YENEEA. V lost 5 bases, J lost 6 bases, and 15 bases stayed unmatched. The CDR3 nucleotides read TGTGCCAGCAGCCCAGAGACGGCTAGCGGGAGTGTATCCGGGGAGCTGTTTTTT. Translation: CASSPETASGSVSGELFF.

This clonotype was detected ten times or more. The chain links TRBV20-1 to TRBJ2-6, with 12 bases matching TRBD2. The length of the CDR3 is 18 residues. Germline V CDR1 and CDR2: DFQATT, SNEGSKA (reference sequence). The J segment lost 0 bases and the V segment lost 1 base, leaving 4 bases of the junction unmatched. The CDR3 coding sequence is TGCAGTGCTAGAGGGCTAGCGGGAGGGGCCTCTGGGGCCAACGTCCTGACTTTC. Translating it yields CSARGLAGGASGANVLTF.

This chain uses TRBV11-2 with TRBJ1-4, with 7 bases fitting TRBD1. V lost 6 bases, J lost 8 bases, and 9 bases stayed unmatched. This CDR3 contains 14 residues. From germline, CDR1 is SGHAT and CDR2 FQNNGV. CDR3 loop: CASSSGTEREKLFF. CDR3 bases: TGTGCCAGCAGTTCCGGGACAGAGAGGGAAAAACTGTTTTTT.

This clonotype was counted ten times or more. V gene TRBV15 combines with J gene TRBJ2-5; D gene unclear. This CDR3 contains 13 residues. Germline CDR1 and CDR2: LNHNV and YYDKDF (reference sequence). Trimming cost V 5 bases and J 0 bases, with 7 bases left between them. The CDR3 region has the DNA TGTGCCACCAGCCACATGTACCAAGAGACCCAGTACTTC. Its translation: CATSHMYQETQYF.